A single sample is the source of the 5 T cell receptor beta chains below, sequenced in a study of neurological immune-mediated disorders. TCRdb passed the 5' RACE reads through MiXCR, listing each CDR3 protein once. Among about 71,000 distinct CDR3 sequences, less than 5.5% were seen once, and the ten largest hold 6.9%. The source material was PBMCs. The origin of the receptors is a man younger than 45 with multiple sclerosis.

In its sample, this clonotype was seen a few times. The chain is built from TRBV18 and TRBJ1-2; weak D call: TRBD1 (5 bases). Trimming cost V 0 bases and J 0 bases, with 8 bases left between them. The length of the CDR3 is 15 residues. Germline V gene data show CDR1 as KGHSH and CDR2 as LQKENI. CDR3 nucleotides: TGTGCCAGCTCACCACCGGGGGGACCTAACTATGGCTACACCTTC. It translates to CASSPPGGPNYGYTF.

This clonotype was detected only a few times. The gene calls are TRBV20-1 and TRBJ2-3; the D is unclear. V was shortened by 3 bases and J by 2 bases, with 9 bases between the two germline ends. The CDR3 spans 13 residues. Germline V CDR1 and CDR2: DFQATT, SNEGSKA (reference sequence). This chain's CDR3 is CSASIQVTDTQYF. The CDR3 coding sequence is TGCAGTGCTAGTATCCAGGTCACAGATACGCAGTATTTT.

Only a few counts were recorded for this clonotype. The V and J genes are TRBV7-8 and TRBJ2-3, with 9 bases matching TRBD2. The trim removed 3 bases at V and 2 bases at J, leaving 3 bases unmatched. The CDR3 is 15 residues long. Germline CDR1 reads SGHVS; CDR2 reads FQNEAQ. The CDR3 region has the DNA TGTGCCAGCAGCTTTCTAGCGGGACTCACAGATACGCAGTATTTT. Translated, it gives CASSFLAGLTDTQYF.

At least ten counts were recorded for this clonotype. This chain links TRBV7-2 with TRBJ2-3, with 8 positions matching TRBD2. After removal of 2 bases from V and 3 bases from J, the junction contained 7 bases not matched to a gene. The CDR3 spans 16 residues. The germline gives CDR1 SGHTA, CDR2 FQGNSA. The CDR3 nucleotides are TGTGCCAGCAGCTTATTCCCGTTAGCGGGGACAGATACGCAGTATTTT. It encodes CASSLFPLAGTDTQYF. Together with reference TRBV7-2 and TRBJ2-3, the CDR3 gives the full variable domain: GAGVSQSPSNKVTEKGKDVELRCDPISGHTALYWYRQSLGQGLEFLIYFQGNSAPDKSGLPSDRFSAERTGGSVSTLTIQRTQQEDSAVYLCASSLFPLAGTDTQYFGPGTRLTVL.

There are many counts of this clonotype. The genes are TRBV27 and TRBJ2-5; tentatively, D is TRBD1 (6 bases). Germline lookup yields CDR1 MNHEY and CDR2 SMNVEV (reference sequence). V was cut by 3 bases and J by 4 bases, with 12 bases left in between. The CDR3 totals 14 residues. CDR3 nucleotide sequence: TGTGCCAGCAGTTTTGACAGGAGATTAGAGACCCAGTACTTC. It is translated as CASSFDRRLETQYF.